A single sample is the source of the 23 T cell receptor beta chains below, sequenced in a study of T-cell memory formation after mild COVID-19. From the 5' RACE reads, TCRdb called clonotypes with MiXCR, one entry per CDR3 protein. The data hold around 300,000 distinct CDR3 sequences, with roughly an eighth observed a single time. The sample taken for sequencing was PBMCs or a T cell subset sorted from them (not recorded which). The source is a man in his late teens or twenties who had mild COVID-19 (a few samples of this study predate the infection). Cell type and time point are not known.

The V and J genes are TRBV6-1 and TRBJ1-2; a possible D gene is TRBD1 (6 bases). This CDR3 comprises 12 residues. In germline, CDR1 is MNHNS, CDR2 SASEGT. Trimming removed 4 bases at V and 8 bases at J, with 11 bases between. CDR3 DNA: TGTGCCAGCAGTGCAGGGGTGGAGGGCTACACCTTC. This translates into CASSAGVEGYTF.

The genes are TRBV10-3 and TRBJ2-1; 8 bases match TRBD2. CDR3 length: 14 amino acids. V lost 6 bases and J lost 10; bases outside the gene matches: 11. CDR1 and CDR2 (germline): ENHRY, SYGVKD. The CDR3 DNA reads as TGTGCCATCAGCCCGGGACTAGGAGGAGCGGAGCAGTTCTTC. Translating it yields CAISPGLGGAEQFF.

This clonotype has more than one count but fewer than ten. CDR3 loop: CASSEGYSRAETQYF. DNA for the CDR3: TGTGCCAGCAGTGAGGGGTACTCGCGGGCAGAGACCCAGTACTTC. The chain joins TRBV9 to TRBJ2-5; tentatively, D is TRBD1 or TRBD2 (5 bases each). Trimming left V 5 bases short and J 4 bases short, with 18 bases between. CDR1 is SGDLS and CDR2 is YYNGEE in the germline V gene. This CDR3 has 15 residues.

This clonotype has only a few counts. The germline gene is not matched at one end of the junction; a read error may be the cause. The chain employs TRBV6-1 and TRBJ2-1; D is perhaps TRBD1 or TRBD2 (5 bases each). The CDR3 is made up of 12 amino acids. Germline CDR1 is MNHNS and CDR2 is SASEGT. Here the CDR3 reads CASSDRHTRGGF. The CDR3 DNA sequence: TGTGCCAGCAGTGACCGACACACTAGGGGTGGCTTC.

The sample holds a few counts of this clonotype. V gene TRBV11-2 combines with J gene TRBJ1-3, with 9 bases aligning to TRBD1. Germline V gene sequence: CDR1 SGHAT, CDR2 FQNNGV. Trimming took 3 bases from V and 0 from J; bases not matched to a gene: 6. CDR3 length: 17 residues. The DNA of the CDR3 is TGTGCCAGCAGCTTCCGGGACAGGGTAATCTCTGGAAACACCATATATTTT. Residues: CASSFRDRVISGNTIYF.

The rearrangement joins TRBV10-3 to TRBJ2-5; TRBD1 might be the D (5 bases). CDR3 length: 13 residues. Trimming shortened V by 0 bases and J by 5 bases, and 7 bases separated the two germline ends. In germline, CDR1 is ENHRY, CDR2 SYGVKD. The CDR3 reads CAISESPGETQYF. DNA of the CDR3: TGTGCCATCAGTGAGTCGCCAGGGGAGACCCAGTACTTC.

This clonotype was counted between two and nine times. The rearrangement links TRBV7-2 to TRBJ1-6; D gene unclear. The V end was cut by 4 bases, the J end by 7 bases, with 20 bases between. Germline V CDR1 and CDR2: SGHTA, FQGNSA. The CDR3 has 17 residues. CDR3: CASSSTPIVRPNSPLHF. The CDR3 bases are TGTGCCAGCAGCTCAACCCCCATCGTACGCCCGAATTCACCCCTCCACTTT.

The chain uses TRBV4-3 and TRBJ2-2; D may match TRBD1 or TRBD2 (5 bases each). This CDR3 is built from 18 residues. The germline CDR1 and CDR2 sequences are LGHNA and YSLEER. V was shortened by 2 bases and J by 6 bases, with 22 bases between the two germline ends. CDR3 sequence (DNA): TGCGCCAGCAGCCAACCCCAGACCGGGGCAGTGGAATCCGGGGAGCTGTTTTTT. It translates to CASSQPQTGAVESGELFF.

The chain couples TRBV14 to TRBJ2-1; D is possibly TRBD1 (5 bases). The CDR3 consists of 15 residues. V was pared by 4 bases and J by 9 bases, with 19 bases between. The germline gives CDR1 SGHDN, CDR2 FVKESK. DNA for the CDR3: TGTGCCAGCAGCCTTAAGGCCGGTCATCAGGGTGAGCAGTTCTTC. It encodes CASSLKAGHQGEQFF.

This clonotype was detected only a few times. The chain employs TRBV7-2 and TRBJ1-2; D call uncertain. The CDR3 loop spans 15 amino acids. The ends were cut back, 3 bases at V and 3 bases at J, with 14 bases in the middle. CDR1 SGHTA and CDR2 FQGNSA come from the germline V gene. CDR3 DNA: TGTGCCAGCAGCTTTTCTTCTTGGATGGACTATGGCTACACCTTC. It yields the protein CASSFSSWMDYGYTF.

The chain employs TRBV4-3 and TRBJ2-3, with D possibly being TRBD1 or TRBD2 (5 bases each). Germline-derived CDR1 and CDR2 are LGHNA and YSLEER. V was cut by 1 base and J by 0 bases, with 14 bases left in between. The CDR3 consists of 17 residues. CDR3 region: CASSQGASGGSTDTQYF. The CDR3 DNA follows: TGCGCCAGCAGCCAAGGGGCGAGTGGGGGAAGCACAGATACGCAGTATTTT.

This clonotype occurred once. This chain joins TRBV4-3 and TRBJ1-2, with 10 bases fitting TRBD1. The CDR3 covers 14 residues. Germline V lookup: CDR1 LGHNA, CDR2 YSLEER. With V trimmed by 0 bases and J by 8 bases, 3 bases remained unmatched. CDR3 sequence reads: CASSQEGTGDGYTF. DNA for the CDR3: TGCGCCAGCAGCCAAGAGGGGACAGGGGACGGCTACACCTTC.

This clonotype was counted a few times. The CDR3 DNA reads TGCAGCGTTGAAGATCGGGCGAGCTCCTACGAGCAGTACGTC. Protein: CSVEDRASSYEQYV. The V gene is TRBV29-1, the J gene TRBJ2-7; the D is unclear. The CDR3 is 14 residues long. The germline V gene encodes CDR1 SQVTM and CDR2 ANQGSEA. Deletions cut 0 bases from V and 0 bases from J, with 9 bases between.

The chain links TRBV20-1 to TRBJ1-1; D unclear. Trimming stripped 6 bases from V and 9 bases from J, with 14 bases between. This CDR3 is 11 amino acids long. Per germline, CDR1 DFQATT and CDR2 SNEGSKA (reference sequence). DNA for the CDR3: TGCAGTGCGACCCAGAGGGTTAAAGCTTTCTTT. It specifies CSATQRVKAFF.

The V and J genes are TRBV4-1 and TRBJ2-2; D unclear. Germline V gene data show CDR1 as MGHRA and CDR2 as YSYEKL. There are 13 residues in the CDR3. Trimming stripped 0 bases from V and 4 bases from J, with 3 bases between. CDR3 DNA: TGCGCCAGCAGCCAAGATCCCACCGGGGAGCTGTTTTTT. Its protein is CASSQDPTGELFF.

This clonotype was counted only a few times. The genes are TRBV3-1 and TRBJ2-7, with 7 bases lining up with TRBD2. Losses at the gene ends were 1 base for V and 4 bases for J; bases not matched to a gene: 7. The CDR3 covers 15 residues. Germline-derived CDR1 and CDR2 are LGHDT and YNNKEL (reference sequence). The CDR3 spells CASSQGLADSYEQYV. Here the CDR3 DNA reads TGTGCCAGCAGCCAAGGTCTAGCGGATTCGTACGAGCAGTACGTC.

This clonotype was seen a handful of times. This chain connects TRBV5-1 to TRBJ2-3; D is possibly TRBD2 (5 bases). Trimming took 4 bases from V and 11 from J, leaving 20 bases between them. There are 14 residues in the CDR3. Germline CDR1 SGHRS, CDR2 YFSETQ. The CDR3 reads CASSQLTGDNLQYF. The CDR3 nucleotides are TGCGCCAGCAGCCAGCTTACCGGGGATAATTTGCAGTATTTT.

This clonotype was detected only a few times. The chain couples TRBV6-5 to TRBJ1-2, with D unclear. CDR1 and CDR2 (germline): MNHEY, SVGAGI. The germline V and J ends were trimmed by 2 bases and 3 bases, with 10 bases remaining between them. The CDR3 is made up of 14 amino acids. CDR3 coding DNA: TGTGCCAGCAGTTACAAGACTGCCGACTATGGCTACACCTTC. This sequence encodes CASSYKTADYGYTF.

The chain has TRBV29-1 and TRBJ2-2, with D possibly matching TRBD2 (5 bases). CDR1 and CDR2 (germline): SQVTM, ANQGSEA. The CDR3 is made up of 13 amino acids. The V end was cut by 7 bases, the J end by 0 bases, with 9 bases between. Here the CDR3 reads CSAYGANTGELFF. CDR3 coding DNA: TGCAGCGCTTACGGGGCGAACACCGGGGAGCTGTTTTTT.

This chain links TRBV7-2 with TRBJ2-3; D is perhaps TRBD2 (7 bases). V lost 2 bases and J lost 1, with 10 bases in between. Germline CDR1 and CDR2: SGHTA and FQGNSA. CDR3 length: 15 amino acids. The CDR3 coding sequence is TGTGCCAGCAGCTTACAAGGGGGGGGCACAGATACGCAGTATTTT. Translated: CASSLQGGGTDTQYF.

The chain couples TRBV15 to TRBJ1-2; D ambiguous. Germline lookup yields CDR1 LNHNV and CDR2 YYDKDF (reference sequence). The ends were cut back, 4 bases at V and 4 bases at J, with 4 bases in the middle. The CDR3 loop spans 11 amino acids. CDR3 nucleotide sequence: TGTGCCACCAGCATGGGCTATGGCTACACCTTC. It codes for CATSMGYGYTF.

In its sample, this clonotype was seen a few times. V is TRBV7-9 and J is TRBJ2-4, with D unclear. This CDR3 region has 15 residues. The V end was cut by 5 bases, the J end by 1 base, with 12 bases between. CDR1 and CDR2 from the germline V gene are SEHNR and FQNEAQ (reference sequence). The CDR3 protein is CASSPRWVAKNIQYF. CDR3 sequence (DNA): TGTGCCAGCAGCCCTAGATGGGTTGCCAAAAACATTCAGTACTTC.

This clonotype was observed a few times. The gene calls are TRBV6-6 and TRBJ2-1; no definite D call. CDR3 length equals 14 residues. V lost 6 bases and J 9 bases, leaving 18 bases between the germline ends. Germline CDR1 MNHNY, CDR2 SVGAGI (reference sequence). CDR3 sequence reads: CASRKLQELGEQFF. The CDR3 DNA follows: TGTGCCAGCAGAAAACTCCAGGAGTTGGGTGAGCAGTTCTTC.